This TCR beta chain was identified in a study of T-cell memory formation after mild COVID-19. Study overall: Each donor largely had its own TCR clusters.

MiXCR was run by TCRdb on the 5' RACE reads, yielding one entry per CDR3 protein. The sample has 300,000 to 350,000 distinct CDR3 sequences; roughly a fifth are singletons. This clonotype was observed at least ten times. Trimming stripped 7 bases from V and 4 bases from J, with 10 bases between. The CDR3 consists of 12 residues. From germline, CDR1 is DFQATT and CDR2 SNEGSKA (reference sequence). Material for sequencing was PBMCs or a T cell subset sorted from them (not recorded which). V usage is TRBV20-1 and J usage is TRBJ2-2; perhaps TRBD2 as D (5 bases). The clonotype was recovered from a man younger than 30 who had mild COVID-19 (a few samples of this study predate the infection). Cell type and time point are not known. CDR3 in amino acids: CSVASPTGELFF. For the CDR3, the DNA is TGCAGTGTCGCTAGCCCCACCGGGGAGCTGTTTTTT.